The text below deals with one T cell receptor (beta chain). A few counts support this clone. Its antigen is not yet known. No base quality information exists; no much larger clone differs at one position. These data originate in a study of PD-L1 blockade in urothelial cancer (dated by TCRdb to 2017 to 2019). General notes on the study: Every patient began therapy around 2014 and was given atezolizumab 1,200 mg intravenously every 3 weeks. About 90% of the 29 patients were identified as males with urothelial cancer of bladder origin, and a prior smoking history was reported by 18 of 29 patients. Patients had an ECOG performance status of 0 or 1 and had received between 0 and 3 prior chemotherapy regimens. Blood samples were analyzed 3 weeks after the start of treatment (second dose) and 6 weeks after the start of treatment. Blood samples gave a median of 141,255 T cells and tens of thousands of unique TCRs, with a median clonality of 0.080. Somatic, immune and clinical correlates of response to PD-L1 blockade with atezolizumab in urothelial cancer were the focus of an exploratory multi-omic analysis. Pretreatment tumor samples, along with matched peripheral blood collected serially before and after atezolizumab treatment, underwent TCR sequencing. Durable clinical benefit was defined as a progression-free survival longer than 6 months, and TCR features were additionally tested against progression-free survival and overall survival. In the same patients who had TCR sequencing, pretreatment tumors also underwent whole exome sequencing and RNA sequencing. Several patients reached durable clinical benefit, while about 20 patients did not. Pretreatment blood TCR-seq was available for twenty-nine patients, at least one posttreatment blood collection was obtained for 24 patients, and tumor TCR-seq was available for 24 patients. What the study reported, not specific to this receptor: A pretreatment peripheral blood TCR clonality below the median was linked to improved progression-free and overall survival. Patients with durable benefit showed greater expansion of tumor-associated TCR clones in peripheral blood 3 weeks after starting treatment (n of about 20, p = 0.022). Because of the small sample size (n ≈ 29) and the many exploratory analyses performed, the results are intended to be regarded as hypothesis-generating.

To estimate absolute template abundance from read counts, synthetic TCR analog templates were spiked into each PCR. The immunoSEQ assay was used to amplify TCRbeta CDR3 regions from genomic DNA with bias-controlled V and J gene primers. Rearranged TCRbeta segments were sequenced at approximately 20X coverage. The source study handled its data this way. Clustering was used to correct sequencing errors, and CDR3s were annotated against IMGT so that V, D and J genes could be assigned. Downstream analyses used only productive TCRbeta rearrangements, leaving out any out-of-frame or stop-codon sequences. Clonality was calculated as one minus the Shannon entropy normalized by the log of the number of unique productive sequences. Clones differing between time points or between blood and tumor were identified using Fisher's exact test with Benjamini-Hochberg correction, with an adjusted p below 0.01 applied as the threshold. TCRdb provides this immuneACCESS table in a form limited to in-frame rearrangements. Some clones are lacking; in checked studies, under half of them reflect an unresolved V gene, and why the rest are absent is not known. V, J and clone size are those of that table, while D and trimming were read from the DNA. A total of 80,000 to 90,000 clones appear in this sample, around 85% of them only once. Together, the top ten hold around 15% of the sample.

Trimming takes 2 bases off V and 11 bases off J; junction bases not matched to a gene: 8. The CDR3 numbers 14 residues from cysteine through phenylalanine. Left in the record is the CDR3 DNA by itself, 42 bases read in frame from the first base. Sequences MNHNY (CDR1) and SVGAGI (CDR2) are obtained from the germline V gene (reference sequence). The meaning of the sample's time point label: pretreatment peripheral blood. The cohort comprised fewer than 35 patients with locally advanced or metastatic urothelial carcinoma treated at Memorial Sloan Kettering on a trial protocol. Peripheral blood mononuclear cells were collected pretreatment and during treatment, at between 1 and 8 total time points per patient. The Qiagen DNeasy Blood extraction kit was used to purify genomic DNA from total PBMCs and from tumor samples. PBMCs were collected pretreatment and during treatment, and were isolated and stored as previously described.

Rearrangement joined TRBV6-6 to TRBJ1-5; 8 middle bases align to TRBD1. The starting material was PBMCs, obtained around atezolizumab (anti-PD-L1) treatment. The sequence derives from a man in his fifties or sixties with urothelial cancer. The CDR3 has the sequence CASSYRGDRPTQHF. The sequenced DNA is TGTGCCAGCAGTTACCGGGGGGACAGGCCAACCCAGCATTTT.